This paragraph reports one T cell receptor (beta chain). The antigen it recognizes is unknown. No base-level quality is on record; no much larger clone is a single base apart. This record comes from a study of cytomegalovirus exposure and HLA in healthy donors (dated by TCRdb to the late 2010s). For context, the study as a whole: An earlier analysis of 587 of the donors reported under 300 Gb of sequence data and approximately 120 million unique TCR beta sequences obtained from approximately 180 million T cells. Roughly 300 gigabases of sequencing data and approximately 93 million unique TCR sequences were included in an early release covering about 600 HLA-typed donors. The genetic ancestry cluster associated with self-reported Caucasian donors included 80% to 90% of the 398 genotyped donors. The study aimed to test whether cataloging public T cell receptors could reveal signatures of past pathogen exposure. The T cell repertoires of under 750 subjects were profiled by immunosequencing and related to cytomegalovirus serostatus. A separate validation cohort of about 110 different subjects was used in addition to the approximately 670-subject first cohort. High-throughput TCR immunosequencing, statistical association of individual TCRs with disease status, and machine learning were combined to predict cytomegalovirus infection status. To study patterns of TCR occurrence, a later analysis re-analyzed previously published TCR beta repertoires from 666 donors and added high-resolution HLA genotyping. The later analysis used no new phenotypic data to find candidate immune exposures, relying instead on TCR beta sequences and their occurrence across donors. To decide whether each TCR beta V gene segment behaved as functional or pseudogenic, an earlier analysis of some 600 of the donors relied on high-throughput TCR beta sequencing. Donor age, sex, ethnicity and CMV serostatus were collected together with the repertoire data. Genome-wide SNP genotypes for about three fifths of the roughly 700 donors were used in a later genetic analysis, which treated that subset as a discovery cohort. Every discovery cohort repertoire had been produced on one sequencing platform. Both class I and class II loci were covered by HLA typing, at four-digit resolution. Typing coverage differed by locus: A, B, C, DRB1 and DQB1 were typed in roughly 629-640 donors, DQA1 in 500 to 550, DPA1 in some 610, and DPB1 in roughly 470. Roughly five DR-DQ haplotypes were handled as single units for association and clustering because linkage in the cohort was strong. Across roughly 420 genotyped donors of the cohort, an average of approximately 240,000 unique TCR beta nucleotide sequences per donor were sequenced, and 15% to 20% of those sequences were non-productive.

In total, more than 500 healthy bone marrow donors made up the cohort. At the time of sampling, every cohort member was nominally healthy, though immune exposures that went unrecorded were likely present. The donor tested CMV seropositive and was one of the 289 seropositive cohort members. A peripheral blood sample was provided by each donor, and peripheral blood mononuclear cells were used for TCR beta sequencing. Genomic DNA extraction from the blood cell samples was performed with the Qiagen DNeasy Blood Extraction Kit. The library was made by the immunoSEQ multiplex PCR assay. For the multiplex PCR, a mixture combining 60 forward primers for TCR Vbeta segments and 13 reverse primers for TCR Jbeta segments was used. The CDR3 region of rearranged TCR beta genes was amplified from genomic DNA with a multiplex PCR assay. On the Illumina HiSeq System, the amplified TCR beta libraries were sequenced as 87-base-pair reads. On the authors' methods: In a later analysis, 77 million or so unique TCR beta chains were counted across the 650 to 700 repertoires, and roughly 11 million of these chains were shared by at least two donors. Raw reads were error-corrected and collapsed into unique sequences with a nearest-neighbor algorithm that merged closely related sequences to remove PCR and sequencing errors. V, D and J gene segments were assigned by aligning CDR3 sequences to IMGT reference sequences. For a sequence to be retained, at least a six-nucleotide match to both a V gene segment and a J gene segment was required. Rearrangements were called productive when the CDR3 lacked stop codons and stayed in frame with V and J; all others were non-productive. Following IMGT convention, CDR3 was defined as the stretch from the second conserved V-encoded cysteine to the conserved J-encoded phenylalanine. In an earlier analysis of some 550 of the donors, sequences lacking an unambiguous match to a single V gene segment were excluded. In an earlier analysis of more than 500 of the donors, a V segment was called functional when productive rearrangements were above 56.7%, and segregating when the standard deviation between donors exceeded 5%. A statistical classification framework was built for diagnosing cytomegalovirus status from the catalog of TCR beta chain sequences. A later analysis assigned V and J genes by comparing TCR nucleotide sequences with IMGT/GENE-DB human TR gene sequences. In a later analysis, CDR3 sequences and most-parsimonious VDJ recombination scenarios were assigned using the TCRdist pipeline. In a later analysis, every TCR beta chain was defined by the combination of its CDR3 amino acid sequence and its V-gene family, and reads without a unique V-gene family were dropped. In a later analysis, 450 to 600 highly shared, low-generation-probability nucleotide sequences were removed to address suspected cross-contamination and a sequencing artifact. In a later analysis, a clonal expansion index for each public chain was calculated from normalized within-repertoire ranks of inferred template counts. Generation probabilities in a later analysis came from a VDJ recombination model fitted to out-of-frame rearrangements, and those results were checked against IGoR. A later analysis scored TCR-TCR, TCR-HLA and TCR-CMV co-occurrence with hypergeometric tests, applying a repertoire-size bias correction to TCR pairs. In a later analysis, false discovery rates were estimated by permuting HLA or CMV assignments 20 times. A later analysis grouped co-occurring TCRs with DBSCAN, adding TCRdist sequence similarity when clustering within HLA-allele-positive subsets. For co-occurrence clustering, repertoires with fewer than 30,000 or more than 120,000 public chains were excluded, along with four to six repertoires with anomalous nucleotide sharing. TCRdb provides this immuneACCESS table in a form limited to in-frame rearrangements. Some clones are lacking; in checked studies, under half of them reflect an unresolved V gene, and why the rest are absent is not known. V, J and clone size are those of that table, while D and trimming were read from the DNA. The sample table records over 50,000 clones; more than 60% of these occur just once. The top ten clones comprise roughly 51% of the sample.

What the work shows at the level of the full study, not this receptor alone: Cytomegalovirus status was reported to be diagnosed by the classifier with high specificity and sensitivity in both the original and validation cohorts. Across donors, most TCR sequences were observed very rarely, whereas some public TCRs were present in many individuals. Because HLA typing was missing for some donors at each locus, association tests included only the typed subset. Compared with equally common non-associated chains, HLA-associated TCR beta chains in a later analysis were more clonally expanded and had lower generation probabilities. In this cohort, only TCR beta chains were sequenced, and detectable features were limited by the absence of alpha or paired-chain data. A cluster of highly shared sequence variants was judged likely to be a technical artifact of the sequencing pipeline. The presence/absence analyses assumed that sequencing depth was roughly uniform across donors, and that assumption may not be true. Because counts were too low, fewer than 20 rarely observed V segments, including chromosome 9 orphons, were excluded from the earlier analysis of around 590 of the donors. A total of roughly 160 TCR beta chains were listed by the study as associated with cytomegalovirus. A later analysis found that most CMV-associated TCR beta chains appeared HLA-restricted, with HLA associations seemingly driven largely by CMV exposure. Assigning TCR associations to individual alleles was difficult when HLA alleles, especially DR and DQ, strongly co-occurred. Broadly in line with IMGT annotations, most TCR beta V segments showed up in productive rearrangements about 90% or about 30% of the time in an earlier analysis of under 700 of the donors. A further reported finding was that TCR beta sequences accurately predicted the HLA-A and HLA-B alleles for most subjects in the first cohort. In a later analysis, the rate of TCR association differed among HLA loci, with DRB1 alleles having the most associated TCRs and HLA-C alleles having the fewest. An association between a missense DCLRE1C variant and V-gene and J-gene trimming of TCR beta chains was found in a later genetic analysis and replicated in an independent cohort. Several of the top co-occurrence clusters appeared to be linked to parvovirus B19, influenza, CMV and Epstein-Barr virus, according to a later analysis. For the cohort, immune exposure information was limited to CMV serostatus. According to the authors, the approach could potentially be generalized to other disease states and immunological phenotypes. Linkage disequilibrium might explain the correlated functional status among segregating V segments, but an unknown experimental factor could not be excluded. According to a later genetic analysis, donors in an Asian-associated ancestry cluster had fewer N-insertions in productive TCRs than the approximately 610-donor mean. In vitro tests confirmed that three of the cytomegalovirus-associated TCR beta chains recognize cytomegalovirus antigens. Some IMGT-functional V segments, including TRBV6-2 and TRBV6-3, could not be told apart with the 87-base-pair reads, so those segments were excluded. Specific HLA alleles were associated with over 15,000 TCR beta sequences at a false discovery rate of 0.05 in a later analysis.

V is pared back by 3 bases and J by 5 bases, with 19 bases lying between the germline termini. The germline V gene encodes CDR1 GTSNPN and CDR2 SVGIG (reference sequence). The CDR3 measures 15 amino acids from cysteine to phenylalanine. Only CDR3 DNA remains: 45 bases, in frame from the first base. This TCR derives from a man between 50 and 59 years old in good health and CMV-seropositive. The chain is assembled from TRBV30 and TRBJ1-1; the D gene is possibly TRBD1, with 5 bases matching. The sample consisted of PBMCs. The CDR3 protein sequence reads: CAWRTPGLRKTEAFF. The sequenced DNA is TGTGCCTGGAGAACCCCGGGACTGCGGAAAACTGAAGCTTTCTTT.